This T cell receptor (beta chain) was sequenced during a study of blood T cell repertoires in COVID-19. Trimming removed 6 bases from V and 9 bases from J, with 17 bases in between. There are 13 residues in the CDR3. CDR1 is SGHTA and CDR2 is FQGNSA in the germline V gene. The data were produced by immunoSEQ multiplex PCR, yet TCRdb's version contains in-frame clones alone and is incomplete. The table has about 200,000 clones, almost 85% seen once. The chain combines TRBV7-2 with TRBJ2-5; D perhaps matches TRBD1 (6 bases). The sequence derives from a woman in her 70s with active or convalescent COVID-19. Input material: peripheral blood. As DNA, the CDR3 is TGTGCCAGCAGGAGGGGGTCTCCCTGGGCCCAGTACTTC. This codes for CASRRGSPWAQYF.